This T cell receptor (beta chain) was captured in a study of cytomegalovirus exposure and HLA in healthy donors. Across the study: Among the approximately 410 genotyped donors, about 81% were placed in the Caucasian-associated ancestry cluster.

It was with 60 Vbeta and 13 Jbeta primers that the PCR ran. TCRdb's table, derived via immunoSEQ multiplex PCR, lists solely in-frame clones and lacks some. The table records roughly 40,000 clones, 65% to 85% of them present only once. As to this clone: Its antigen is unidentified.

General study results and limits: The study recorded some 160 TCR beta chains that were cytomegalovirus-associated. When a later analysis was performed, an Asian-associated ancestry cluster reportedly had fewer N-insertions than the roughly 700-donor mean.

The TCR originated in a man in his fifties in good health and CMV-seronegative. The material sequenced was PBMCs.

This CDR3 reads CSVEWGGSYEQYF. The DNA for the CDR3 is TGCAGCGTTGAGTGGGGCGGCTCCTACGAGCAGTACTTC. J is TRBJ2-7 and V is TRBV29-1, with D tentatively TRBD1 (5 bases). Germline V gives CDR1 SQVTM, CDR2 ANQGSEA. The V and J ends lost 3 bases and 0 bases respectively, with 9 bases between them. The CDR3 contains 13 residues.